Listed here is a single T cell receptor beta chain. These data are taken from a study of blood T cell repertoires in COVID-19. Study-wide context: There were acute and convalescent COVID-19 samples, and they came from the United States, Italy and Spain. T cells, B-cell-depleted T cells, or PBMCs provided the cDNA or gDNA that served as material.

The ends were cut back, 3 bases at V and 6 bases at J, with 20 bases in the middle. Germline V gene sequence: CDR1 SGHDN, CDR2 FVKESK. This CDR3 spans 16 amino acids. Per the original methods: Researchers report that nucleated cell counts were estimated from reference gene primer amplification. Sequencing was performed with immunoSEQ multiplex PCR; in TCRdb, only in-frame clones are kept and a portion is missing. The D gene and trimming were derived from the DNA, and the V and J assignments and clone size from that table. The sample has more than 85,000 clones; nearly 90% are singletons. This TCR was recovered from a human donor in a cohort sampled during active COVID-19. V usage is TRBV14 and J usage is TRBJ1-1; a possible D gene is TRBD1 (6 bases). The sequencing input was peripheral blood. CDR3: CASSQRATGSYPEAFF. Here the CDR3 DNA reads TGTGCCAGCAGCCAGCGAGCAACAGGGAGTTATCCTGAAGCTTTCTTT.